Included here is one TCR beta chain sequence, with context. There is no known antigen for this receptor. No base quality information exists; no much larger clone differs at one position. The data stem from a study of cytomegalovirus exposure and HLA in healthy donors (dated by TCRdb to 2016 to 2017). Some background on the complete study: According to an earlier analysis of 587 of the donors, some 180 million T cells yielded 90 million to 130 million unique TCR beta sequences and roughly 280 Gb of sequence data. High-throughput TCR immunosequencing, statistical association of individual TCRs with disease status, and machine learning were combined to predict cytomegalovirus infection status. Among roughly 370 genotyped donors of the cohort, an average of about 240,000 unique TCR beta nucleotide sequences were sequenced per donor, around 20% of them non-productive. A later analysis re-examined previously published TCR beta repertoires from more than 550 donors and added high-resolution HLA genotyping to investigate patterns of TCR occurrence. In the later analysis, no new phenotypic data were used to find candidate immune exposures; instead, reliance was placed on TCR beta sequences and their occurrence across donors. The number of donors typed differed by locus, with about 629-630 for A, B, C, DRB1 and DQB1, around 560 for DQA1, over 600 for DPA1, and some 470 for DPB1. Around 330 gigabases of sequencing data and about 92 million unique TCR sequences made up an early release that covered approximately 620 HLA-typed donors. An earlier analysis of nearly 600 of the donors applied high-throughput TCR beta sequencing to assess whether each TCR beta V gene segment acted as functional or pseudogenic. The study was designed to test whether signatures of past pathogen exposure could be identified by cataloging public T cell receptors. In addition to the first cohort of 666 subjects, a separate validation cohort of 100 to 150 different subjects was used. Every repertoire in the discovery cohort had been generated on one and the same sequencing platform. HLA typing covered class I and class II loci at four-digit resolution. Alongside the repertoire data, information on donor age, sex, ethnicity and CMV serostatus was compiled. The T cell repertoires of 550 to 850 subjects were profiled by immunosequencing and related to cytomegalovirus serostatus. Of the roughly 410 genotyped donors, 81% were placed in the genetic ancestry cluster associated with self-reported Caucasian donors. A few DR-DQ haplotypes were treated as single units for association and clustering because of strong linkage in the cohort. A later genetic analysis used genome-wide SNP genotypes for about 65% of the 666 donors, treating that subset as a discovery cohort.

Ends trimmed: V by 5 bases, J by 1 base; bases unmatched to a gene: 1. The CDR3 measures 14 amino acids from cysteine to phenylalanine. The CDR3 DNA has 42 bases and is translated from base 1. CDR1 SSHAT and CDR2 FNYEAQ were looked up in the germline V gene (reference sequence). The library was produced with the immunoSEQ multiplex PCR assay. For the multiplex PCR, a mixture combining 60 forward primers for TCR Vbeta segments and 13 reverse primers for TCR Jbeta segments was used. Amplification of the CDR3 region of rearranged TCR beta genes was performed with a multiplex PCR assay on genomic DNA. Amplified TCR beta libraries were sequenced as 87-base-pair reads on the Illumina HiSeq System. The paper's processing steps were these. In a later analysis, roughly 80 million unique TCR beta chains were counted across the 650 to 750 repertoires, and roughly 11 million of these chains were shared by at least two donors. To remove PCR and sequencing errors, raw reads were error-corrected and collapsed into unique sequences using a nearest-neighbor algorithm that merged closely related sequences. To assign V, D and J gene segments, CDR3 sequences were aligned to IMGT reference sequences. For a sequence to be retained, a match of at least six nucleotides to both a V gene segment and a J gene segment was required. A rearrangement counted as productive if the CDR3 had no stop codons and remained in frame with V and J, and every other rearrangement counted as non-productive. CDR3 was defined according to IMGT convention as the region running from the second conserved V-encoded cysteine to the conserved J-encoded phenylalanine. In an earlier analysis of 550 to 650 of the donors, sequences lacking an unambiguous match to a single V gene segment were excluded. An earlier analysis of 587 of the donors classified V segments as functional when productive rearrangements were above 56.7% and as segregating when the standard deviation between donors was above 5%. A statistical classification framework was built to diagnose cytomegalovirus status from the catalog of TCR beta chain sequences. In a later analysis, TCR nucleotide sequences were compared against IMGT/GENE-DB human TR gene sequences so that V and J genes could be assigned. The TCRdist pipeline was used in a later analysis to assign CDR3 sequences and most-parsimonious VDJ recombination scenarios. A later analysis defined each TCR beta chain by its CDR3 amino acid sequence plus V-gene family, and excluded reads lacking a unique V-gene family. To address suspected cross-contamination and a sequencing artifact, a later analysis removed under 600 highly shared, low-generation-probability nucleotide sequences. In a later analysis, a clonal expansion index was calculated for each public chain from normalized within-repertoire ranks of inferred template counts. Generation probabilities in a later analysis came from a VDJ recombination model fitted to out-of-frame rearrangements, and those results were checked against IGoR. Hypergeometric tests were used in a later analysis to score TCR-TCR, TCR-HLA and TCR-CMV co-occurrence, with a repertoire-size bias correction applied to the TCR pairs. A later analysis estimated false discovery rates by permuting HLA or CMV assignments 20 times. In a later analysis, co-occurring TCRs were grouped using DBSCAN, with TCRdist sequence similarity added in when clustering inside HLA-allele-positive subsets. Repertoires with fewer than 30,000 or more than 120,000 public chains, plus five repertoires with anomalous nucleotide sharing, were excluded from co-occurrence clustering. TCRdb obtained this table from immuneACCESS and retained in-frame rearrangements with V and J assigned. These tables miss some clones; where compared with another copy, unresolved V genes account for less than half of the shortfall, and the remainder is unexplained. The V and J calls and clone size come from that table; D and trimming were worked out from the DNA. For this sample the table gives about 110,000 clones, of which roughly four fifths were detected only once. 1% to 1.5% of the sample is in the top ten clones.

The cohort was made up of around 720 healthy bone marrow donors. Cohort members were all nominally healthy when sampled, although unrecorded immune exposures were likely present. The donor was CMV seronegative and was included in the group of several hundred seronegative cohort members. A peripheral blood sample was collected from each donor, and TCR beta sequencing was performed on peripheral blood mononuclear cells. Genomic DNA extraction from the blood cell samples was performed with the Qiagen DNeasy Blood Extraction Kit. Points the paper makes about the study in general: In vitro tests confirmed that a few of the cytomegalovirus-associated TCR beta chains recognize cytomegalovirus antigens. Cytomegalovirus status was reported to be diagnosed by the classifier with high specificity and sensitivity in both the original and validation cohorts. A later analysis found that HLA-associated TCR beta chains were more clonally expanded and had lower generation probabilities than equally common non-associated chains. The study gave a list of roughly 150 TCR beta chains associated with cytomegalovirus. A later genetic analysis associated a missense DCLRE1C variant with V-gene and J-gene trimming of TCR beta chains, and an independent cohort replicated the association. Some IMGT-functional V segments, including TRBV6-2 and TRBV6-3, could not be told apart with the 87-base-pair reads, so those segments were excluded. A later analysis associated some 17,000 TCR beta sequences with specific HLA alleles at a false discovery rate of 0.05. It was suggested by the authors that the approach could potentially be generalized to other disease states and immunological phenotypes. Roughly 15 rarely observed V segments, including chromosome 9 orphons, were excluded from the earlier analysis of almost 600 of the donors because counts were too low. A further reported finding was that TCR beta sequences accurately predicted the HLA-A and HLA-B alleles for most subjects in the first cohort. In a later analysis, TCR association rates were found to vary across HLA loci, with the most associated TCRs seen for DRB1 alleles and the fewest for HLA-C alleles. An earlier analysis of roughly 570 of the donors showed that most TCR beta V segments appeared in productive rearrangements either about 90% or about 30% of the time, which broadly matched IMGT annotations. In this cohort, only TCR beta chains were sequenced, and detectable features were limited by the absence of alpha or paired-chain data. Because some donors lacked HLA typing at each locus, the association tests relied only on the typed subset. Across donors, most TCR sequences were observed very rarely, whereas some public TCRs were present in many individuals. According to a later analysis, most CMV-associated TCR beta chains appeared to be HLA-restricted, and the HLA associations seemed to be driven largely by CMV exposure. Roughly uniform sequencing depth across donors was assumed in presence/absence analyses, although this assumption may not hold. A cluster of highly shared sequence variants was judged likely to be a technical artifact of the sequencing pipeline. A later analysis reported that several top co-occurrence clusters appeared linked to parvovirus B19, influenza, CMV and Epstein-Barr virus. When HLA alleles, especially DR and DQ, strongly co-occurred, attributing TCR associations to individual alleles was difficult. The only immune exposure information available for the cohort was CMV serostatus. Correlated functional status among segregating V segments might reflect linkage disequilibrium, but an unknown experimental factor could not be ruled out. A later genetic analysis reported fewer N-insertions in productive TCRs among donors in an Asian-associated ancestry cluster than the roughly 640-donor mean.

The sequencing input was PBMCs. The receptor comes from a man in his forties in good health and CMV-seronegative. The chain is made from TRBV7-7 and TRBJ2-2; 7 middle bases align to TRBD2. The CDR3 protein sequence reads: CASSPGGNTGELFF. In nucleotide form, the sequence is TGTGCCAGCAGCCCGGGGGGGAACACCGGGGAGCTGTTTTTT.